One and the same sample provided the 6 T cell receptor beta chains below, sequenced in a study of regulatory T cells in long-lasting Graves disease (dated by TCRdb to about 2021). In light of the paper, this sample's time point label describes: persistent/refractory GD, antithyroid drugs over 5 years with positive TRAb. For both TCR sequencing and RNA sequencing, RNA was extracted from PBMCs in TRIzol. Libraries were constructed by multiplex PCR. Sequencer: Illumina HiSeq 4000. CDR3 regions were amplified by Arm-PCR with iRepertoire HTBI primers to construct TCR beta libraries. TCRdb reprocessed the public reads (quality trimming at Q25 with fastp, clone calling with MiXCR) and kept in-frame beta chains. Rows with a matching CDR3 protein are joined into one entry that keeps the most common DNA and genes. The sample includes fewer than 550,000 distinct CDR3 sequences, with roughly 21% observed a single time. The ten biggest clones cover 7.1% of the sample.

Specimen: peripheral blood mononuclear cells (PBMCs), collected when the disease was refractory, from a patient treated with antithyroid drugs. These receptors were obtained from a female donor with Graves disease.

The V call is TRBV20-1, the J call TRBJ2-7; D not resolved. The length of the CDR3 is 14 residues. Per germline, CDR1 DFQATT and CDR2 SNEGSKA (reference sequence). V was pared by 0 bases and J by 3 bases, with 12 bases between. The CDR3 sequence is CSARDRLGYYEQYF. The CDR3 DNA reads TGCAGTGCTAGAGATCGGCTGGGTTACTACGAGCAGTACTTC.

In regard to this clonotype: A much larger clone sits a single nucleotide away, making a read error possible. This chain links TRBV28 with TRBJ2-4; TRBD2 aligns across 11 bases. Trimming took 9 bases from V and 12 from J; bases not matched to a gene: 10. The length of the CDR3 is 13 residues. Germline loops: CDR1 MDHEN, CDR2 SYDVKM. This chain's CDR3 is CASLAGGRDTQYF. The CDR3 nucleotides read TGTGCCAGTCTAGCGGGAGGTAGGGACACTCAGTACTTC.

The chain employs TRBV9 and TRBJ1-1; TRBD1 matches 8 bases. CDR1 SGDLS and CDR2 YYNGEE come from the germline V gene. V lost 2 bases and J lost 1; bases outside the gene matches: 7. The CDR3 runs to 16 residues. The DNA for the CDR3 is TGTGCCAGCAGCGTCTTCCCGACAGGGGCGAACACTGAAGCTTTCTTT. Its translation: CASSVFPTGANTEAFF. Supplemented by reference TRBV9 and TRBJ1-1, the full variable domain reads DSGVTQTPKHLITATGQRVTLRCSPRSGDLSVYWYQQSLDQGLQFLIQYYNGEERAKGNILERFSAQQFPDLHSELNLSSLELGDSALYFCASSVFPTGANTEAFFGQGTRLTVV.

V gene TRBV7-2 combines with J gene TRBJ1-2, with D unresolved. The CDR3 is 18 amino acids. CDR1 is SGHTA, CDR2 FQGNSA, per germline. Trimming left V 0 bases short and J 4 bases short, with 21 bases between. This CDR3 is CASSLAPTQVPTIYGYTF. In DNA form, the CDR3 reads TGTGCCAGCAGCTTAGCCCCGACTCAAGTCCCAACGATCTATGGCTACACCTTC.

The V call is TRBV5-1, the J call TRBJ1-4, with a tentative D call TRBD1 (6 bases). Germline values: CDR1 SGHRS, CDR2 YFSETQ. The V end lost 0 bases, the J end lost 8 bases, and 14 bases lay between the germline ends. The CDR3 contains 15 residues. The CDR3, as DNA: TGCGCCAGCAGCTTGGAGGGGGGATTTGGAGAAAAACTGTTTTTT. Translated, it gives CASSLEGGFGEKLFF.

This clonotype occurred many times. V gene TRBV7-9 combines with J gene TRBJ2-5; 7 nucleotides agree with TRBD1. The CDR3 runs to 16 residues. V trimming: 5 bases; J trimming: 1 base; junction bases outside the gene matches: 10. In germline, CDR1 is SEHNR, CDR2 FQNEAQ (reference sequence). This CDR3 is CASSPRLSGGQETQYF. In DNA form, the CDR3 reads TGTGCCAGCAGCCCCAGGCTATCAGGGGGCCAAGAGACCCAGTACTTC.